This record concerns one TCR beta chain sequence. Its antigen remains undetermined. No much larger clonotype is one base removed from it; base qualities were not supplied. The goal of deep resolution MiSeq sequencing was a depth between 1 in 1 million and 1 in 200,000 T cells, and coverage averaged 10x per clonotype. The immunoSEQ hsTCRB Kit was used to generate TCR beta libraries. In the paper's pipeline: The data were analyzed with ImmunoSEQ Analyzer and ImmunoSEQ Data Assistant, and V, D and J gene assignments followed IMGT definitions. Clonality, with values ranging from 0 to 1, was calculated as one minus the normalized Shannon entropy of productive rearrangement frequencies. Only overrepresented clonotypes making up at least 0.05% of each patient's repertoire were included in the public clonotype analysis. Approximately 13 age-matched healthy donor repertoires from immuneACCESS served as clonality controls. TCRdb stores this immuneACCESS table with in-frame sequences only. Part of the clones is absent; in the studies checked, under half of the shortfall reflects unresolved V genes, and no reason is known for the rest. V and J calls and clone size follow that table, whereas D and trimming were derived from the DNA. In this sample the table shows 50,000 to 60,000 clones, over 80% of which occur a single time. The ten largest make up about a fifth of the sample.

These data originate in a study of cytotoxic CD8 clonotypes in ibrutinib-treated CLL (TCRdb year 2021). In terms of the full investigation: The cohort included about 15 treatment-naive and roughly 10 relapsed/refractory patients; roughly 17 were IGHV unmutated. Responses were partial in around 24 patients and complete in 2; after median approximately 69 months follow-up, around 15 stayed in remission and approximately twelve progressed. The response samples were drawn at a median of around eleven months into treatment, with a range of roughly 6 to 36 months. Samples averaged about 260,000 productive templates and around 91,000 productive rearrangements. Of the approximately 86 participants in the trial, about two dozen had longitudinal samples available. Cryopreserved peripheral blood mononuclear cells were obtained before treatment, at response, and at either sustained remission or disease progression. Patients were still on ibrutinib when every remission and progressive disease sample was collected. Beyond this particular receptor, the publication reports: Sampling times were not matched between sustained-remission and progressing patients, and lymph node repertoires were not studied. An increase in clonality was observed at ibrutinib response, with clonality remaining stable during sustained remission and falling back toward baseline at progression. Public clonotypes were rare and either contracted or stayed stable during treatment, and the rise in clonality at ibrutinib response reflected the expansion of private clonotypes. Baseline clonality exceeded that of age-matched healthy donors and correlated strongly with circulating CD8+ T-cell counts.

Counted from cysteine to phenylalanine, this CDR3 has 14 amino acids. The DNA shown is the 42-base CDR3, in frame from base 1. Sequences MNHEY (CDR1) and SMNVEV (CDR2) are obtained from the germline V gene (reference sequence). The germline V and J ends show losses of 3 bases and 6 bases respectively, and no gene match explains 5 bases of the junction. Interpreted using the paper, the time point label stands for: roughly 25 months on ibrutinib. For TCR beta library preparation, roughly 2 micrograms of genomic DNA was extracted from cryopreserved PBMCs. Longitudinal blood samples from CLL patients on ibrutinib monotherapy were analyzed using high-throughput TCR beta sequencing. The patients took part in an open-label, single-center phase 2 trial of ibrutinib monotherapy.

The sample in question was PBMCs, obtained after 24 months of ibrutinib treatment. The origin of this receptor is a human donor with chronic lymphocytic leukemia. The chain links TRBV27 with TRBJ2-7, with 10 junctional bases fitting TRBD1. The CDR3 protein: CASSFRDRGSEQYF. The nucleotide sequence is given as TGTGCCAGCAGTTTCCGGGACAGGGGATCCGAGCAGTACTTC.